This is a list of T cell receptor beta chains from one sample in a study of OX40 agonist ivuxolimab in advanced cancers. Some clones are missing from TCRdb's copy, which holds only in-frame ones; the method was immunoSEQ multiplex PCR. Seen here are 30,000 to 35,000 clones, 89% observed once, and the top ten hold 36%. The sample consisted of CD4+ or CD8+ T cells sorted from blood, taken in a trial of the OX40 agonist ivuxolimab. The receptors come from an adult with an advanced solid tumor such as melanoma, head and neck, liver or kidney cancer. The CDR3 runs from the conserved cysteine through the conserved F or W. D genes are given only for firm matches. Clone size appears in some rows only: once, few, many, or a class for an expanded clone.

J | D | size | V | DNA | CDR3
TRBJ2-7 | TRBD2 | - | TRBV27 | TGTGCCAGCAGTTTGACGTCTAGCGGGTACTACGAGCAGTACTTC | CASSLTSSGYYEQYF
TRBJ2-3 | TRBD2 | once | TRBV10-3 | TGTGCCATCAGTGAGCCACCGGGACTACCCAGCACAGATACGCAGTATTTT | CAISEPPGLPSTDTQYF
TRBJ2-1 | TRBD2 | - | TRBV4-1 | TGCGCCAGCAGCCGGGGACCCGGGACTAGCTCCTACAATGAGCAGTTCTTC | CASSRGPGTSSYNEQFF
TRBJ2-7 | - | - | TRBV11-2 | TGTGCCAGCAGCTTAGGCCCTACTGGCTACGAGCAGTACTTC | CASSLGPTGYEQYF
TRBJ1-1 | TRBD1 | - | TRBV19 | TGTGCCAGTAGTAGAACCGGGACAGGGACCACTGAAGCTTTCTTT | CASSRTGTGTTEAFF
TRBJ1-2 | - | - | TRBV5-8 | TGTGCCAGCAGCCCCGGGACGGTCGTCTATGGCTACACCTTC | CASSPGTVVYGYTF
TRBJ2-2 | - | - | TRBV15 | TGTGCCACCAGACACGATCCTAACACCGGGGAGCTGTTTTTT | CATRHDPNTGELFF
TRBJ2-7 | TRBD1 | - | TRBV19 | TGTGCCAGTAATTCCGGGACAGGCACCTACGAGCAGTACTTC | CASNSGTGTYEQYF
TRBJ1-1 | - | - | TRBV28 | TGTGCCAGCAGACCACGGGGACGGGGAGACACTGAAGCTTTCTTT | CASRPRGRGDTEAFF
TRBJ2-3 | - | few | TRBV5-4 | TGTGCCAGCAGCTTATCCGGGAGTAGCCCAGATACGCAGTATTTT | CASSLSGSSPDTQYF
TRBJ2-7 | - | - | TRBV28 | TGTGCCAGCAGTTTAAGGGACATCTCCTACGAGCAGTACTTC | CASSLRDISYEQYF
TRBJ1-4 | - | - | TRBV15 | TGTGCCACCAGCAGAGTTGCCCCTTTGAATGAAAAACTGTTTTTT | CATSRVAPLNEKLFF
TRBJ2-7 | - | - | TRBV30 | TGTGCCTGGATAAAGGGAGGGGGCCCCTACGAGCAGTACTTC | CAWIKGGGPYEQYF
TRBJ1-3 | - | - | TRBV29-1 | TGCAGCGTTGGGGTCGGTGACTCTGGAAACACCATATATTTT | CSVGVGDSGNTIYF